Each of the 17 T cell receptor beta chains below was sequenced from the same sample in a study of tumour-infiltrating T cells in Burkitt lymphoma. The assay was immunoSEQ multiplex PCR, and TCRdb's table has in-frame clones only and misses some. This sample has more than 1,000 clones, with approximately 99% found just once. The sample taken for sequencing was tumor tissue. The receptor set was obtained from a human donor with Burkitt lymphoma.

The chain employs TRBV2 and TRBJ2-5; D remains unclear. The CDR3 length is 12 residues. The germline V gene has CDR1 SNHLY and CDR2 FYNNEI. Trimming removed 6 bases from V and 5 bases from J, with 10 bases in between. The CDR3 loop is CASRRFGETQYF. CDR3 bases: TGTGCCAGCAGGAGATTTGGCGAGACCCAGTACTTC.

The chain is built from TRBV2 and TRBJ2-7, with 7 nucleotides matching TRBD1. This CDR3 contains 15 residues. CDR1 and CDR2 (germline): SNHLY, FYNNEI. With V trimmed by 2 bases and J by 6 bases, 10 bases remained unmatched. DNA of the CDR3: TGTGCCAGCAGTGAAAGAGGCCTGACAGGGTTCGAGCAGTACTTC. Its protein is CASSERGLTGFEQYF.

The rearrangement joins TRBV18 to TRBJ1-2; D unresolved. This CDR3 has 15 residues. The V end was cut by 6 bases, the J end by 0 bases, with 14 bases between. Germline V gene sequence: CDR1 KGHSH, CDR2 LQKENI. CDR3: CASSLASGSNYGYTF. The DNA of the CDR3 is TGTGCCAGCTCCCTCGCCTCAGGATCTAACTATGGCTACACCTTC.

This clone was found once. The chain links TRBV2 to TRBJ2-3; TRBD2 matches 8 bases. CDR3 length equals 15 residues. V dropped 2 bases and J dropped 4; count of bases not matched to a gene: 5. Germline CDR1 is SNHLY and CDR2 is FYNNEI. The CDR3 region is CASSESGGPADTQYF. In DNA, the CDR3 is TGTGCCAGCAGTGAATCGGGAGGGCCAGCAGATACGCAGTATTTT. Full variable domain (outside the CDR3, taken from reference TRBV2 and TRBJ2-3): EPEVTQTPSHQVTQMGQEVILRCVPISNHLYFYWYRQILGQKVEFLVSFYNNEISEKSEIFDDQFSVERPDGSNFTLKIRSTKLEDSAMYFCASSESGGPADTQYFGPGTRLTVL.

The rearrangement joins TRBV7-3 to TRBJ2-3; no reliable D call. Trimming pared 1 base from V and 4 bases from J, leaving 9 bases between. Germline CDR1 is SGHTA and CDR2 is FQGTGA. CDR3 length equals 14 residues. CDR3 coding DNA: TGTGCCAGCAGCTTAAGTCCAGCTTCAGATACGCAGTATTTT. Its translation: CASSLSPASDTQYF.

Points on this clone: The sample has other DNA sequences that encode this CDR3 too. CDR3 residues: CASSFADVTGELFF. CDR3 DNA: TGTGCCAGCAGCTTCGCGGATGTCACAGGGGAGCTGTTTTTT. The chain has TRBV5-6 and TRBJ2-2; D not certain. The CDR3 has 14 amino acids. V was trimmed by 2 bases and J by 8 bases, leaving 13 bases between them. Per the germline V gene, CDR1 is SGHDT and CDR2 is YYEEEE. Drawing the rest from reference TRBV5-6 and TRBJ2-2, the complete variable domain is DAGVTQSPTHLIKTRGQQVTLRCSPKSGHDTVSWYQQALGQGPQFIFQYYEEEERQRGNFPDRFSGHQFPNYSSELNVNALLLGDSALYLCASSFADVTGELFFGEGSRLTVL.

The rearrangement uses TRBV6-6 and TRBJ2-7; no clear D gene. V shed 2 bases and J shed 3 bases, with 8 bases lying between them. The germline CDR1 and CDR2 sequences are MNHNY and SVGAGI (reference sequence). This CDR3 has 13 amino acids. For the CDR3, the DNA is TGTGCCAGCAGTTACCTCAAGTTCTACGAGCAGTACTTC. This sequence encodes CASSYLKFYEQYF.

V usage is TRBV27 and J usage is TRBJ2-7; D uncertain. The CDR3 length is 15 residues. Trimming stripped 1 base from V and 3 bases from J, with 13 bases between. The germline V gene has CDR1 MNHEY and CDR2 SMNVEV (reference sequence). This chain's CDR3 is CASSLFSTGYYEQYF. The CDR3 nucleotides read TGTGCCAGCAGTTTATTCTCGACGGGCTACTACGAGCAGTACTTC.

The rearrangement joins TRBV6-6 to TRBJ2-3; 10 bases map to TRBD2. Per germline, CDR1 MNHNY and CDR2 SVGAGI (reference sequence). This CDR3 has 16 residues. After removal of 5 bases from V and 5 bases from J, the junction contained 10 bases not matched to a gene. CDR3 DNA: TGTGCCAGCAGTACCCATCTAGCGGGGGTGAGAGATACGCAGTATTTT. Its translation is CASSTHLAGVRDTQYF.

CDR3 in DNA: TGTGCCAGTAGGGAACCCGGGGGAGCGGGGGGGTACAATGAGCAGTTCTTC. Its protein is CASREPGGAGGYNEQFF. The chain has TRBV19 and TRBJ2-1; TRBD2 agrees at 10 bases. The CDR3 sequence is 17 residues long. The V gene end was trimmed by 6 bases and the J gene end by 4 bases; junction bases not matched to a gene: 12. In germline, CDR1 is LNHDA, CDR2 SQIVND (reference sequence).

This chain uses TRBV11-2 with TRBJ2-2; D is unresolved. V was clipped by 3 bases and J by 6 bases, with 5 bases between them. Germline loops: CDR1 SGHAT, CDR2 FQNNGV. CDR3 length: 12 residues. This CDR3 is CASSLISGELFF. In DNA, the CDR3 is TGTGCCAGCAGCTTGATTTCCGGGGAGCTGTTTTTT. Full variable domain (outside the CDR3, taken from reference TRBV11-2 and TRBJ2-2): EAGVAQSPRYKIIEKRQSVAFWCNPISGHATLYWYQQILGQGPKLLIQFQNNGVVDDSQLPKDRFSAERLKGVDSTLKIQPAKLEDSAVYLCASSLISGELFFGEGSRLTVL.

The chain links TRBV2 to TRBJ1-4; no definite D call. Germline lookup yields CDR1 SNHLY and CDR2 FYNNEI. Trimming pared 6 bases from V and 7 bases from J, leaving 12 bases between. There are 13 residues in the CDR3. CDR3 DNA: TGTGCCAGCAGCCGGGAACCCGCTGAAAAACTGTTTTTT. It encodes CASSREPAEKLFF.

The rearrangement links TRBV30 to TRBJ2-7; D not resolved. Germline lookup yields CDR1 GTSNPN and CDR2 SVGIG (reference sequence). V shed 5 bases and J shed 0 bases, with 8 bases lying between them. The CDR3 sequence is 12 residues long. CDR3 amino acids: CAWSWSSYEQYF. The CDR3 DNA reads as TGTGCCTGGTCGTGGTCCTCCTACGAGCAGTACTTC.

The rearrangement uses TRBV7-9 and TRBJ1-5, with unresolved D. The germline gives CDR1 SEHNR, CDR2 FQNEAQ (reference sequence). There are 12 residues in the CDR3. V was shortened by 6 bases and J by 9 bases, with 12 bases between the two germline ends. The CDR3 nucleotides read TGTGCCAGCAGTAAGGAGCCTGGGCCCCAGCATTTT. It encodes CASSKEPGPQHF.

The genes are TRBV15 and TRBJ1-1; unclear D gene. V was pared by 1 base and J by 1 base, with 7 bases between. Germline V lookup: CDR1 LNHNV, CDR2 YYDKDF (reference sequence). The CDR3 is 14 residues long. The CDR3 sequence: CATSRGTTNTEAFF. DNA for the CDR3: TGTGCCACCAGCAGAGGTACTACGAACACTGAAGCTTTCTTT. The complete variable domain, with remaining parts taken from reference TRBV15 and TRBJ1-1, reads DAMVIQNPRYQVTQFGKPVTLSCSQTLNHNVMYWYQQKSSQAPKLLFHYYDKDFNNEADTPDNFQSRRPNTSFCFLDIRSPGLGDTAMYLCATSRGTTNTEAFFGQGTRLTVV.

The chain has TRBV7-9 and TRBJ2-3, with D uncertain. The germline V and J ends were trimmed by 3 bases and 3 bases, with 7 bases remaining between them. Germline V gene sequence: CDR1 SEHNR, CDR2 FQNEAQ (reference sequence). This CDR3 region has 13 residues. The CDR3 region is CASSFPSTDTQYF. The CDR3 DNA reads as TGTGCCAGCAGCTTCCCAAGTACAGATACGCAGTATTTT. Looking up the rest from reference TRBV7-9 and TRBJ2-3 gives the full variable domain: DTGVSQNPRHKITKRGQNVTFRCDPISEHNRLYWYRQTLGQGPEFLTYFQNEAQLEKSRLLSDRFSAERPKGSFSTLEIQRTEQGDSAMYLCASSFPSTDTQYFGPGTRLTVL.

The sample holds one count of this clone. In nucleotides, the CDR3 is TGCGCCAGCAGCCAAGGACTGCTCGTAGATACGCAGTATTTT. Translation: CASSQGLLVDTQYF. The chain recombines TRBV4-3 with TRBJ2-3, with unresolved D. This CDR3 region has 14 residues. Germline V gives CDR1 LGHNA, CDR2 YSLEER. V lost 1 base and J 5 bases, leaving 10 bases between the germline ends.